The 21 T cell receptor beta chains below come from one sample, sequenced in a study of blood T cell repertoires in COVID-19. TCRdb keeps only in-frame clones here, not all; method: immunoSEQ multiplex PCR. This table has tens of thousands of clones, about 91% appearing once. Sequenced sample: peripheral blood. These receptors all stem from a man at least 80 years old with acute or convalescent COVID-19.

This chain joins TRBV18 and TRBJ2-7, with no clear D. The CDR3 loop spans 14 amino acids. Per germline, CDR1 KGHSH and CDR2 LQKENI. Trimming stripped 0 bases from V and 1 base from J, with 7 bases between. CDR3 sequence: CASSPPARSYEQYF. DNA for the CDR3: TGTGCCAGCTCACCACCGGCGCGGTCCTACGAGCAGTACTTC. The whole variable domain, filled in from reference TRBV18 and TRBJ2-7, reads NAGVMQNPRHLVRRRGQEARLRCSPMKGHSHVYWYRQLPEEGLKFMVYLQKENIIDESGMPKERFSAEFPKEGPSILRIQQVVRGDSAAYFCASSPPARSYEQYFGPGTRLTVT.

The chain has TRBV6-5 and TRBJ1-1, with 9 bases lining up with TRBD1. The length of the CDR3 is 15 residues. The J segment lost 7 bases and the V segment lost 2 bases, leaving 8 bases of the junction unmatched. Per the germline V gene, CDR1 is MNHEY and CDR2 is SVGAGI. The CDR3 loop is CASSYLTGTGNEAFF. DNA for the CDR3: TGTGCCAGCAGTTACCTGACCGGGACAGGGAATGAAGCTTTCTTT.

The CDR3 loop is CASSPRRLAETYNEQFF. The CDR3 DNA is TGTGCCAGCTCACCACGGAGACTAGCGGAAACCTACAATGAGCAGTTCTTC. This chain joins TRBV18 and TRBJ2-1; 9 bases agree with TRBD2. Germline V lookup: CDR1 KGHSH, CDR2 LQKENI. The CDR3 totals 17 residues. V lost 1 base, J lost 2 bases, and 6 bases stayed unmatched. The variable domain in full, completed from reference TRBV18 and TRBJ2-1, reads NAGVMQNPRHLVRRRGQEARLRCSPMKGHSHVYWYRQLPEEGLKFMVYLQKENIIDESGMPKERFSAEFPKEGPSILRIQQVVRGDSAAYFCASSPRRLAETYNEQFFGPGTRLTVL.

This clone is a singleton in its sample. The chain links TRBV25-1 to TRBJ1-2; a possible D gene is TRBD1 (6 bases). Between the trimmed V and J ends, which lost 3 bases and 3 bases, there was a span of 11 bases. The CDR3 is 14 amino acids. CDR1 and CDR2 (germline): MGHDK, SYGVNS. In DNA, the CDR3 is TGTGCCAGCAGTGAGACAGGCCTTTACTATGGCTACACCTTC. Translated: CASSETGLYYGYTF.

V and J are TRBV4-1 and TRBJ1-2; D is ambiguous. Trimming removed 2 bases from V and 0 bases from J, with 10 bases in between. The CDR3 has 15 residues. Germline CDR1 and CDR2: MGHRA and YSYEKL. For the CDR3, the DNA is TGCGCCAGCAGCCAACGGGTCGGAGCTAACTATGGCTACACCTTC. It specifies CASSQRVGANYGYTF.

J is TRBJ1-1 and V is TRBV5-1, with TRBD1 matching 12 bases. J gave up 1 base and V 4 bases, and 2 bases lay outside the gene matches. The CDR3 consists of 15 residues. The germline gives CDR1 SGHRS, CDR2 YFSETQ. Written as DNA, the CDR3 is TGCGCCAGCAGCCGGGACAGGGGGCGGAACACTGAAGCTTTCTTT. Translation gives CASSRDRGRNTEAFF.

This clone came up once. The chain joins TRBV7-8 to TRBJ2-1; TRBD1 might be the D (6 bases). Trimming stripped 6 bases from V and 6 bases from J, with 9 bases between. The CDR3 spans 12 residues. The germline V gene encodes CDR1 SGHVS and CDR2 FQNEAQ. CDR3 residues: CASSLQGNEQFF. In DNA, the CDR3 is TGTGCCAGCAGTCTACAGGGCAATGAGCAGTTCTTC. Together with reference TRBV7-8 and TRBJ2-1, the CDR3 gives the full variable domain: GAGVSQSPRYKVAKRGQDVALRCDPISGHVSLFWYQQALGQGPEFLTYFQNEAQLDKSGLPSDRFFAERPEGSVSTLKIQRTQQEDSAVYLCASSLQGNEQFFGPGTRLTVL.

The chain carries TRBV29-1 and TRBJ2-1; tentative D call: TRBD1 (5 bases). V lost 8 bases, J lost 6 bases, and 14 bases lay in between. Germline CDR1 and CDR2: SQVTM and ANQGSEA. The CDR3 spans 12 residues. The CDR3 spells CSSGHLPNEQFF. CDR3 coding DNA: TGCAGCTCAGGACACCTACCCAATGAGCAGTTCTTC.

The V gene is TRBV10-1, the J gene TRBJ2-7; 7 positions agree with TRBD1. Germline trimming cut 0 bases from V and 1 base from J; bases unmatched to any gene: 3. The CDR3 is 15 amino acids. Germline V lookup: CDR1 WNHNN, CDR2 SYGVQD (reference sequence). In DNA form, the CDR3 reads TGCGCCAGCAGTGAGTCGGGGACAGCTTCCTACGAGCAGTACTTC. Its protein is CASSESGTASYEQYF.

J is TRBJ1-3 and V is TRBV7-8, with 7 bases aligning to TRBD1. The CDR3 extends over 15 amino acids. Germline-derived CDR1 and CDR2 are SGHVS and FQNEAQ. With V trimmed by 1 base and J by 4 bases, 4 bases remained unmatched. This chain's CDR3 is CASSLEGARGNTIYF. The CDR3 nucleotides read TGTGCCAGCAGCTTAGAGGGGGCGCGAGGAAACACCATATATTTT. Variable domain in full (rest from reference TRBV7-8 and TRBJ1-3): GAGVSQSPRYKVAKRGQDVALRCDPISGHVSLFWYQQALGQGPEFLTYFQNEAQLDKSGLPSDRFFAERPEGSVSTLKIQRTQQEDSAVYLCASSLEGARGNTIYFGEGSWLTVV.

The CDR3, as DNA: TGCGCCAGCAGTCTTTTGACAGGGACCACTGAAGCTTTCTTT. Translating gives CASSLLTGTTEAFF. V and J are TRBV10-2 and TRBJ1-1, with 7 bases matching TRBD1. The CDR3 spans 14 residues. V trimming: 5 bases; J trimming: 4 bases; junction bases outside the gene matches: 7. CDR1 WSHSY and CDR2 SAAADI come from the germline V gene.

This clone was observed a single time. V usage is TRBV2 and J usage is TRBJ2-7; D not resolved. Per germline, CDR1 SNHLY and CDR2 FYNNEI. The CDR3 extends over 13 amino acids. V gave up 8 bases and J gave up 0 bases, with 11 bases separating them. The CDR3 is CASGLQNSYEQYF. The CDR3 DNA reads as TGTGCCAGCGGCCTCCAAAACTCCTACGAGCAGTACTTC. Variable domain in full (rest from reference TRBV2 and TRBJ2-7): EPEVTQTPSHQVTQMGQEVILRCVPISNHLYFYWYRQILGQKVEFLVSFYNNEISEKSEIFDDQFSVERPDGSNFTLKIRSTKLEDSAMYFCASGLQNSYEQYFGPGTRLTVT.

This clone was observed a single time. This chain connects TRBV7-9 to TRBJ2-3; 7 nucleotides line up with TRBD1. V lost 6 bases and J lost 0; bases outside the gene matches: 6. Germline CDR1 SEHNR, CDR2 FQNEAQ (reference sequence). CDR3 length: 15 amino acids. The CDR3 spells CASSPGQSSTDTQYF. The CDR3 DNA reads TGTGCCAGCAGTCCGGGACAGTCTAGCACAGATACGCAGTATTTT.

This clone was detected only a few times. The V call is TRBV5-4, the J call TRBJ1-2; TRBD1 aligns across 8 bases. The CDR3 length is 14 residues. The J segment lost 4 bases and the V segment lost 4 bases, leaving 6 bases of the junction unmatched. Germline assignment: CDR1 SGHNT and CDR2 YYREEE (reference sequence). CDR3 loop: CASSTRDRPYGYTF. As DNA, the CDR3 is TGTGCCAGCAGCACCCGGGACAGGCCCTATGGCTACACCTTC.

The J gene is TRBJ1-6, the V gene TRBV5-1; TRBD1 aligns across 11 bases. V lost 4 bases and J lost 2; bases outside the gene matches: 5. The CDR3 consists of 17 residues. CDR1 is SGHRS and CDR2 is YFSETQ in the germline V gene. The CDR3 sequence is CASSLGTGGTYNSPLHF. In DNA form, the CDR3 reads TGCGCCAGCAGCCTAGGGACAGGGGGAACCTATAATTCACCCCTCCACTTT.

The chain carries TRBV15 and TRBJ2-7, with 13 bases that match TRBD2. With 3 bases clipped from V and 2 bases from J, the junction kept 4 bases outside the gene matches. From germline, CDR1 is LNHNV and CDR2 YYDKDF (reference sequence). The CDR3 totals 16 residues. In nucleotides, the CDR3 is TGTGCCACCAGCAGGGGAGGACTAGCGGGAGCCTACGAGCAGTACTTC. It specifies CATSRGGLAGAYEQYF.

The chain carries TRBV5-4 and TRBJ1-2; D perhaps matches TRBD1 (6 bases). The CDR3 is 16 amino acids. Germline lookup yields CDR1 SGHNT and CDR2 YYREEE (reference sequence). Between the trimmed V and J ends, which lost 4 bases and 2 bases, there was a span of 18 bases. CDR3 bases: TGTGCCAGCAGCGATAAGGGGCCGGGGACAAACTATGGCTACACCTTC. Translating it yields CASSDKGPGTNYGYTF.

With respect to this clone: One end of the junction fails to match germline, which may point to a read error. V usage is TRBV19 and J usage is TRBJ1-5; tentative D call: TRBD1 (6 bases). This CDR3 contains 17 residues. Germline loops: CDR1 LNHDA, CDR2 SQIVND (reference sequence). The CDR3 DNA reads TGTGCCAGTAGTTTAGACCACAGGGCTGGGAGCAATCAGCCCCAGCATTTT. This encodes CASSLDHRAGSNQPQHF. The variable domain in full, completed from reference TRBV19 and TRBJ1-5, reads DGGITQSPKYLFRKEGQNVTLSCEQNLNHDAMYWYRQDPGQGLRLIYYSQIVNDFQKGDIAEGYSVSREKKESFPLTVTSAQKNPTAFYLCASSLDHRAGSNQPQHFGDGTRLSIL.

The chain links TRBV12-5 to TRBJ2-4, with D maybe TRBD1 (5 bases). CDR3 size: 16 residues. Looked up from germline, CDR1 is LGHNT and CDR2 is FRNRAP. Trimming shortened V by 2 bases and J by 3 bases, and 14 bases separated the two germline ends. The CDR3 here is CASGLIQQENKNIQYF. The CDR3 nucleotides read TGTGCTAGTGGTTTGATACAACAGGAGAACAAAAACATTCAGTACTTC.

The chain is built from TRBV30 and TRBJ1-1, with a possible D match to TRBD1 (5 bases). The ends were cut back, 1 base at V and 10 bases at J, with 16 bases in the middle. This CDR3 comprises 13 residues. CDR1 is GTSNPN and CDR2 is SVGIG in the germline V gene (reference sequence). CDR3 protein: CAWSDGLGQGAFF. CDR3 sequence (DNA): TGTGCCTGGAGTGATGGGTTGGGGCAGGGAGCTTTCTTT.

V gene TRBV2 combines with J gene TRBJ2-7; 9 nucleotides match TRBD2. Germline V gene lookup returns CDR1 SNHLY and CDR2 FYNNEI. This CDR3 has 14 amino acids. V lost 6 bases and J lost 0; bases outside the gene matches: 3. CDR3 residues: CASRRGGTSYEQYF. DNA of the CDR3: TGTGCCAGCAGGCGGGGGGGGACCTCCTACGAGCAGTACTTC.